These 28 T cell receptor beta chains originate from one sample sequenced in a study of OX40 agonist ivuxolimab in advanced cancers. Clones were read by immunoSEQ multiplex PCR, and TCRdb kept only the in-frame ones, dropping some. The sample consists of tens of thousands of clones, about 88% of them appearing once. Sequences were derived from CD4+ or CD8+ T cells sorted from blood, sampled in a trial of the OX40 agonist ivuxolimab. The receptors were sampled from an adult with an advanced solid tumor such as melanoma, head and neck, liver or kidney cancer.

In DNA, the CDR3 is TGTGCCAGCAGCGCTTACCGGGACAACAATGAGCAGTTCTTC. Translation: CASSAYRDNNEQFF. The chain couples TRBV7-6 to TRBJ2-1; a possible D gene is TRBD1 (6 bases). Germline V gene sequence: CDR1 SGHVS, CDR2 FNYEAQ. This CDR3 region has 14 residues. V was cut by 5 bases and J by 5 bases, with 13 bases left in between.

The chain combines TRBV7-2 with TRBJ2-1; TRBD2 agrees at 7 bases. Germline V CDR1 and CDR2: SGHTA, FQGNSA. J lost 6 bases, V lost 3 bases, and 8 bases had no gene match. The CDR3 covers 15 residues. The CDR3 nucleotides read TGTGCCAGCAGCTTTGCGGGAGCGATGGGCAATGAGCAGTTCTTC. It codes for CASSFAGAMGNEQFF.

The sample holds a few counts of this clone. The DNA for the CDR3 is TGTGCCAGTAGTGCGGCCGGGGAGCTGTTTTTT. Residues: CASSAAGELFF. V and J are TRBV19 and TRBJ2-2, with D unclear. The germline gives CDR1 LNHDA, CDR2 SQIVND (reference sequence). The V end lost 5 bases, the J end lost 6 bases, and 4 bases lay between the germline ends. This CDR3 spans 11 amino acids.

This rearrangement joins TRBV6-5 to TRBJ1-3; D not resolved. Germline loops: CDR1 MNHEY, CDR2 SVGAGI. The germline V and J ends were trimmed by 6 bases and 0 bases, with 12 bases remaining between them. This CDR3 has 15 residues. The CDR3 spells CASSPDRSSGNTIYF. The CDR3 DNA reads TGTGCCAGCAGCCCGGACCGTTCCTCTGGAAACACCATATATTTT.

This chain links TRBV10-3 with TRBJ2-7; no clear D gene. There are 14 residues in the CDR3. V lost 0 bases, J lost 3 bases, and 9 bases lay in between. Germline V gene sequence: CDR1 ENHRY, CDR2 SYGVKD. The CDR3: CAISESHLNYEQYF. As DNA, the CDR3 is TGTGCCATCAGTGAGTCTCACTTAAACTACGAGCAGTACTTC.

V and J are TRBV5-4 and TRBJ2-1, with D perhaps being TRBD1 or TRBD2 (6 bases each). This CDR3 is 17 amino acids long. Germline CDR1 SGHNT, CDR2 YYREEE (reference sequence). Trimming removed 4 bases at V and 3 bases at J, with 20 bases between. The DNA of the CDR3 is TGTGCCAGCAGCCCGGACCCCCCTAGGGGGGTCTACAATGAGCAGTTCTTC. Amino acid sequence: CASSPDPPRGVYNEQFF.

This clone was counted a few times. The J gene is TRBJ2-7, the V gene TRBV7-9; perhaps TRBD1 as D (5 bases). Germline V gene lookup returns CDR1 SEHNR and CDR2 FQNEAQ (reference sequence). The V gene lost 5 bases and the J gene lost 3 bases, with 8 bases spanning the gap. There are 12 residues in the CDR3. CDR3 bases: TGTGCCAGCAGCCGACAGAACTACGAGCAGTACTTC. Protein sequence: CASSRQNYEQYF. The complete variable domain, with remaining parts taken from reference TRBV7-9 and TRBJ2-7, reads DTGVSQNPRHKITKRGQNVTFRCDPISEHNRLYWYRQTLGQGPEFLTYFQNEAQLEKSRLLSDRFSAERPKGSFSTLEIQRTEQGDSAMYLCASSRQNYEQYFGPGTRLTVT.

CDR3 loop: CASSSLDRGRRNYGYTF. The DNA of the CDR3 is TGTGCCAGCAGCTCTTTGGACAGGGGGCGGCGGAACTATGGCTACACCTTC. This chain links TRBV9 with TRBJ1-2; 11 positions agree with TRBD1. Germline-derived CDR1 and CDR2 are SGDLS and YYNGEE. CDR3 length: 17 amino acids. Unmatched junction bases numbered 10, after V lost 4 bases and J lost 2 bases.

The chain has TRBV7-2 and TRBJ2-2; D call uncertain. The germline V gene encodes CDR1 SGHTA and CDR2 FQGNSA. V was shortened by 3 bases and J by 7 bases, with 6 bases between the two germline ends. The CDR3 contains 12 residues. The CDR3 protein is CASSFLDGELFF. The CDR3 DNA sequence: TGTGCCAGCAGCTTCTTGGACGGGGAGCTGTTTTTT.

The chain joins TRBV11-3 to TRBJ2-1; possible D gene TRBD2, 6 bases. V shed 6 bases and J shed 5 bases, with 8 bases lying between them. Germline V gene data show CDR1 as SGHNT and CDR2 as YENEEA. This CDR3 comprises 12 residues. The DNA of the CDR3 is TGTGCCAGCAGTCGGGGGAACAATGAGCAGTTCTTC. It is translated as CASSRGNNEQFF. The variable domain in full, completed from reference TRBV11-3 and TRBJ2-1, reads EAGVVQSPRYKIIEKKQPVAFWCNPISGHNTLYWYLQNLGQGPELLIRYENEEAVDDSQLPKDRFSAERLKGVDSTLKIQPAELGDSAVYLCASSRGNNEQFFGPGTRLTVL.

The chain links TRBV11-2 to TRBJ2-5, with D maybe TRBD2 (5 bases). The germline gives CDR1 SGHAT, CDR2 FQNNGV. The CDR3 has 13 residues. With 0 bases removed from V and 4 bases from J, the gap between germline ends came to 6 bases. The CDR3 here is CASSLDEGETQYF. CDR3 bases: TGTGCCAGCAGCTTAGATGAGGGAGAGACCCAGTACTTC.

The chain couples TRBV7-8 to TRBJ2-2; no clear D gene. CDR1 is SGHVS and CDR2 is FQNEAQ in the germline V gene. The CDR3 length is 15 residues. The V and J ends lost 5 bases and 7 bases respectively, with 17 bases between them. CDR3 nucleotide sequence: TGTGCCAGCAGCCCAGGCCCCGGGTTTAGCGGGGAGCTGTTTTTT. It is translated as CASSPGPGFSGELFF.

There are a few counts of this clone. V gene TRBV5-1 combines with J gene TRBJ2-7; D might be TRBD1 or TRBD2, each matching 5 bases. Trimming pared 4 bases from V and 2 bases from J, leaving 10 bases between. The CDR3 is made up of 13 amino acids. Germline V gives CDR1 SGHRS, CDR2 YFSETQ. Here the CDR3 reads CASSPGTTYEQYF. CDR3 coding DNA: TGCGCCAGCAGCCCAGGGACCACCTACGAGCAGTACTTC. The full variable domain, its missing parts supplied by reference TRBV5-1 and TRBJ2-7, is KAGVTQTPRYLIKTRGQQVTLSCSPISGHRSVSWYQQTPGQGLQFLFEYFSETQRNKGNFPGRFSGRQFSNSRSEMNVSTLELGDSALYLCASSPGTTYEQYFGPGTRLTVT.

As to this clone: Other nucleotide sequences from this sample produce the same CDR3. CDR3 amino acids: CASSLYGLAATGELFF. The CDR3 region has the DNA TGTGCCAGCAGCCTCTACGGACTGGCGGCCACCGGGGAGCTGTTTTTT. The chain has TRBV9 and TRBJ2-2, with D possibly being TRBD2 (5 bases). The CDR3 length is 16 residues. Trimming took 4 bases from V and 4 from J, leaving 17 bases between them. Germline-derived CDR1 and CDR2 are SGDLS and YYNGEE.

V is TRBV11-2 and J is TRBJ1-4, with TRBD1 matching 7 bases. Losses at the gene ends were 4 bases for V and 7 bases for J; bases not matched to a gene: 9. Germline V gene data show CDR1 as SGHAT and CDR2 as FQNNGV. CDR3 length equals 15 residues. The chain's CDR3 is CASSYPTGTFEKLFF. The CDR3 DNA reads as TGTGCCAGCAGCTACCCGACAGGGACTTTTGAAAAACTGTTTTTT.

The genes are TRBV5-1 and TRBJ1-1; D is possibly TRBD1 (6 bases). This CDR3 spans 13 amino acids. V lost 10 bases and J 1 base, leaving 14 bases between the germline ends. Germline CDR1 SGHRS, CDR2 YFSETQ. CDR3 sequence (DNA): TGCGCCGGTAGGGCGGGGGCGAACACTGAAGCTTTCTTT. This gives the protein CAGRAGANTEAFF.

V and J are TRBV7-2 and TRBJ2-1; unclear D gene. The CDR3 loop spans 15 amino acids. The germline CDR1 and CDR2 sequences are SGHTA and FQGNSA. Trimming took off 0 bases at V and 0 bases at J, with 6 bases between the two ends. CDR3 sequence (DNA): TGTGCCAGCAGCTTAGCCACGAGCTCCTACAATGAGCAGTTCTTC. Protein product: CASSLATSSYNEQFF.

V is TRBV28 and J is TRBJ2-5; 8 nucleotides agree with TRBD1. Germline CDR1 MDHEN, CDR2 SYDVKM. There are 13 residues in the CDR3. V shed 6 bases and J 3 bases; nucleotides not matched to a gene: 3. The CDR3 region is CASREQGEETQYF. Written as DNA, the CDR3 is TGTGCCAGCAGGGAACAGGGGGAAGAGACCCAGTACTTC. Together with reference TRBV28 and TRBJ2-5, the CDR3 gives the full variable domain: DVKVTQSSRYLVKRTGEKVFLECVQDMDHENMFWYRQDPGLGLRLIYFSYDVKMKEKGDIPEGYSVSREKKERFSLILESASTNQTSMYLCASREQGEETQYFGPGTRLLVL.

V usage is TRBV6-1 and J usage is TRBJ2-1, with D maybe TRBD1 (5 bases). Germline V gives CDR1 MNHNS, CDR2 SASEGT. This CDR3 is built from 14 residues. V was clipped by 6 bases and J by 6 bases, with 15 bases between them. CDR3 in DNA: TGTGCCAGCAGGCCCTCATGGGGCTCCAATGAGCAGTTCTTC. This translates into CASRPSWGSNEQFF.

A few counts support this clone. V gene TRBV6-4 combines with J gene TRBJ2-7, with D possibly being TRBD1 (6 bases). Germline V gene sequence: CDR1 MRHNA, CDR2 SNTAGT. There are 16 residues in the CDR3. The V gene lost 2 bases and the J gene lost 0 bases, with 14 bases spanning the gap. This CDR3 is CASSDRDKATSYEQYF. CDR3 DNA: TGTGCCAGCAGTGACAGGGACAAGGCGACCTCCTACGAGCAGTACTTC.

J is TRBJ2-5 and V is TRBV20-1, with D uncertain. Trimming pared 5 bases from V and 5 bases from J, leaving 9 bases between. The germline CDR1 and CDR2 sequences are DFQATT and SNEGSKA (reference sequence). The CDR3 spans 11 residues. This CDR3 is CSAPFRETQYF. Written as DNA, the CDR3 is TGCAGTGCTCCATTCCGGGAGACCCAGTACTTC.

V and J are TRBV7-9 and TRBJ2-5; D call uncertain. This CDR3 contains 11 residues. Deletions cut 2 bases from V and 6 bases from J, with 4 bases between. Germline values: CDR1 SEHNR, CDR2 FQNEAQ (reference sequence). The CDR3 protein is CASSLSQTQYF. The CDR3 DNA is TGTGCCAGCAGCTTAAGTCAGACCCAGTACTTC.

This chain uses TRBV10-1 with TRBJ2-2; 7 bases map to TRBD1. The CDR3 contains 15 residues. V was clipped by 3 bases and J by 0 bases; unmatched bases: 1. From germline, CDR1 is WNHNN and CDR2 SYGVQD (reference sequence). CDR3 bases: TGCGCCAGCAGTGAAGGGACAGCGAACACCGGGGAGCTGTTTTTT. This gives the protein CASSEGTANTGELFF.

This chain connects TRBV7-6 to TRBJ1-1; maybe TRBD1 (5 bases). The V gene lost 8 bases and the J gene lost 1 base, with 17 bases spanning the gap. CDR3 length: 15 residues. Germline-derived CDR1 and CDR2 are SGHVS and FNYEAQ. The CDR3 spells CASAEGPGRNTEAFF. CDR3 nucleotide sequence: TGTGCCAGCGCAGAGGGCCCAGGGAGGAACACTGAAGCTTTCTTT. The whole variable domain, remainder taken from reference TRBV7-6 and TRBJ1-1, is GAGVSQSPRYKVTKRGQDVALRCDPISGHVSLYWYRQALGQGPEFLTYFNYEAQQDKSGLPNDRFSAERPEGSISTLTIQRTEQRDSAMYRCASAEGPGRNTEAFFGQGTRLTVV.

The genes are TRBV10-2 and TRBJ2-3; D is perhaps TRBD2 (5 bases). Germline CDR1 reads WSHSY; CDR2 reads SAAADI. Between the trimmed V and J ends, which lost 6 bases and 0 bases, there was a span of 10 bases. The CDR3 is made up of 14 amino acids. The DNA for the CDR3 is TGCGCCAGCAGGGACTTGCGAAGCACAGATACGCAGTATTTT. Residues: CASRDLRSTDTQYF.

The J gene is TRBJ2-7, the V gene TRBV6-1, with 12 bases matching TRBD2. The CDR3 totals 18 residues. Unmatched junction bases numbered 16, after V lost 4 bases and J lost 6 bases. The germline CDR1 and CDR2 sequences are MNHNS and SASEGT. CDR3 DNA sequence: TGTGCCAGCAGTGGAGAGGGGCGACTAGCGGGAGAGAGAGGCGAGCAGTACTTC. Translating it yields CASSGEGRLAGERGEQYF.

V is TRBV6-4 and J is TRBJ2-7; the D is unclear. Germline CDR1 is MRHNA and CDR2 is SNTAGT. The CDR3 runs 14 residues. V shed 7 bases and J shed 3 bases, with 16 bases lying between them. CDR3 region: CASIPEPDLYEQYF. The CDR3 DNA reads TGTGCCAGCATTCCGGAGCCCGACCTCTACGAGCAGTACTTC.

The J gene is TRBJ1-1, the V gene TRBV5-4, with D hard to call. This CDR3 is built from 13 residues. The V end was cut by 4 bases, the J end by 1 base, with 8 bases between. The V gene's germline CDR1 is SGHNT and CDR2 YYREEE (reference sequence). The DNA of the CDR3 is TGTGCCAGCAGCCGAGGAACGAACACTGAAGCTTTCTTT. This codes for CASSRGTNTEAFF.